One TCR beta chain is described in this entry. At the survey level, the v3.0 immunoSEQ assay was run. Here immunoSEQ multiplex PCR was the method, and the copy in TCRdb shows in-frame clones only, minus some. The table records nearly 20,000 clones, about 80% of them present only once. The sample belongs to a study of long-term antiretroviral therapy in people with HIV. With 6 bases removed from V and 6 bases from J, the gap between germline ends came to 22 bases. The CDR3 is made up of 17 amino acids. Germline CDR1 reads SGHDT; CDR2 reads YYEEEE. The sample was unsorted PBMCs, taken 0.2 years after starting antiretroviral therapy. The genes are TRBV5-6 and TRBJ1-6; possible D gene TRBD1, 5 bases. The receptor comes from a middle-aged woman with HIV. In nucleotides, the CDR3 is TGTGCCAGCACCCTCCCCCTTGAGGGGCCCCTTAATTCACCCCTCCACTTT. Translated: CASTLPLEGPLNSPLHF.